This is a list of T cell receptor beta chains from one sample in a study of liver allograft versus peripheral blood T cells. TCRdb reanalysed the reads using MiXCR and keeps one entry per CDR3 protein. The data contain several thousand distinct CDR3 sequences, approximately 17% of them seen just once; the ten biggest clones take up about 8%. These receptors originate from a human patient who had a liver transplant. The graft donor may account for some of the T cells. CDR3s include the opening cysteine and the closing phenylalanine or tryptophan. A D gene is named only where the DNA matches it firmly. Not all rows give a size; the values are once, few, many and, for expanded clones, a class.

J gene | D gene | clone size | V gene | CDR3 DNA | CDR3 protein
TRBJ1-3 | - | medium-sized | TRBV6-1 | TGTGCCAGCACCGAGGGAGGGTTCTCTGGAAACACCATATATTTT | CASTEGGFSGNTIYF
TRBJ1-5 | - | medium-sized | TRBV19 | TGTGCCGCAAACTCCGGGACAAAGAATTGGTTACAGCCCCAGCATTTT | CAANSGTKNWLQPQHF
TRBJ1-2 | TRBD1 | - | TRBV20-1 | TGCAGTGCTAGAGGGGAGACGAGGGGGCAAGGCTACACCTTC | CSARGETRGQGYTF
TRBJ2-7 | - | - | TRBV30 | TGTGCCTGGTCATACCAGGCCTACGAGCAGTACTTC | CAWSYQAYEQYF
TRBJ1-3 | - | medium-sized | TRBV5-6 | TGTGCCAGCAGTACAGGGTGGGGAAACACCATATATTTT | CASSTGWGNTIYF
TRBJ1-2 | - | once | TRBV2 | TGTGCCAGCAGTGAGGGGCTTTGGGAAGGCTACACCTTC | CASSEGLWEGYTF
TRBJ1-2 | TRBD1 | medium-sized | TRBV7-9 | TGTGCCAGCAGCTACCGACAGGGGAACTATGGCTACACCTTC | CASSYRQGNYGYTF
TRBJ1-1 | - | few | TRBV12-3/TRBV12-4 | TGTGCCAGCAGTTTAAGGGGGGGGAGGTTTACAACTGAAGCTTTCTTT | CASSLRGGRFTTEAFF
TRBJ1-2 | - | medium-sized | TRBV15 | TGTGCCACCAGCAGAGCTAGAGATGTCAGGGGAAACTATGGCTACACCTTC | CATSRARDVRGNYGYTF
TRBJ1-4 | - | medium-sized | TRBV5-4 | TGTGCCAGCAGCAGGGAACCTGGTGCAACTAATGAAAAACTGTTTTTT | CASSREPGATNEKLFF
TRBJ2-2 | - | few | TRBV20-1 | TGCAGTGCTAGAGTGGGGACCGGGGAGCTGTTTTTT | CSARVGTGELFF
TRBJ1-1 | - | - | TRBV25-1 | TGTGCCAGCAGTCAGGGGTCGGGACTGGACACTGAAGCTTTCTTT | CASSQGSGLDTEAFF
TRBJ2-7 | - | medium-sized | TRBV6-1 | TGTGCCAGCAGTGGCCTGACTGGGAAAGCGCCCTACGAGCAGTACTTC | CASSGLTGKAPYEQYF
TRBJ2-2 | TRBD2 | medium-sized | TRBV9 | TGTGCCAGCTCGGTGACTAGCTTCCCCAACACCGGGGAGCTGTTTTTT | CASSVTSFPNTGELFF
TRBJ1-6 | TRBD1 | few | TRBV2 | TGTGCCAGCATAGACAGGGGGCTTTCACCCCTCCACTTT | CASIDRGLSPLHF
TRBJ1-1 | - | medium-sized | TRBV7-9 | TGTGCCAGCAGCTTACCTAGACGAAAAGCTTTCTTT | CASSLPRRKAFF
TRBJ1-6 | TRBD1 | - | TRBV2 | TGTGCCAGCAGATTACAGGGGGCGAGCTATTCACCCCTCCACTTT | CASRLQGASYSPLHF
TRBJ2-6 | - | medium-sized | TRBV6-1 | TGTGCCAGCAGTGAAGTATGGGGTACTGGGGCCAACGTCCTGACTTTC | CASSEVWGTGANVLTF
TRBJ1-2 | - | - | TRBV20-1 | TGCAGTGCTCCGAGACCCGTCGGCTATGGCTACACCTTC | CSAPRPVGYGYTF
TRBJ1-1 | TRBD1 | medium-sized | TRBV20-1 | TGCAGTGCTAGGGAGGGGACAGGGCGAACTGAAGCTTTCTTT | CSAREGTGRTEAFF
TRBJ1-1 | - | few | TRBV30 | TGTGCCTGGAGTGGTGAGGCTTTCTTT | CAWSGEAFF
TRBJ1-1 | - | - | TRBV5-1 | TGCGCCAGCAGCTTGGTTAGTGTGAACACTGAAGCTTTCTTT | CASSLVSVNTEAFF
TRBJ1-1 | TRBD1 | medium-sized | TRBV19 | TGTGCCAGTATCCCACAGGGGGACACTGAAGCTTTCTTT | CASIPQGDTEAFF
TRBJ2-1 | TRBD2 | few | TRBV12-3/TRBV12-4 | TGTGCCAGCAGTTTTAGTCTAGCGGGGGATAGAGAGCAGTTCTTC | CASSFSLAGDREQFF
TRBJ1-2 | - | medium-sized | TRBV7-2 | TGTGCCAGCATCATCGGACGCAATGGGGGCTACACCTTC | CASIIGRNGGYTF
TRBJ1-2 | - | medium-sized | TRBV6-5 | TGTGCCAGCAGTGAATTGACTCAGCGGGAATATGGCTACACCTTC | CASSELTQREYGYTF
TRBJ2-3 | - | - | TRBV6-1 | TGTGCCAGCAGTCCCCTCCTAGCCGCTGTAACAGATACGCAGTATTTT | CASSPLLAAVTDTQYF
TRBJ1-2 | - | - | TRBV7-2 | TGTGCCAGCAGACGTTTAATAGGGCTAGATGGCTACACCTTC | CASRRLIGLDGYTF
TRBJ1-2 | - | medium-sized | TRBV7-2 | TGTGCCAGCAGCTCTACCGGGCCAGCTATTGGAGGCTACACCTTC | CASSSTGPAIGGYTF
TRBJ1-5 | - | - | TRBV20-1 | TGTAGTTTGGGGGGTCAGCCCCAGCATTTT | CSLGGQPQHF
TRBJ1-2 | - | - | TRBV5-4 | TGTGCCAGCAGCCTGGACAATTTTAACTATGGCTACACCTTC | CASSLDNFNYGYTF
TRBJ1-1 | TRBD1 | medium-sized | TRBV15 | TGTGCCACTGGGACAGGAAACACTGAAGCTTTCTTT | CATGTGNTEAFF
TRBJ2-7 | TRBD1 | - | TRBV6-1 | TGTGCCAGCGGGGACAGGGGGGGCGAGCAGTACTTC | CASGDRGGEQYF
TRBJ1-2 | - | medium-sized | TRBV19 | TGTGCCAGTAGTATGAGGGTAGCTAACTATGGCTACACCTTC | CASSMRVANYGYTF
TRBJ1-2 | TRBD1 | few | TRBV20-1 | TGCAGTGCCCAGCCCCCCGGGACAGGGGGCTCTGGCTACACCTTC | CSAQPPGTGGSGYTF
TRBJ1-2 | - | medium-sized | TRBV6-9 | TGTGCCAGCACCCATACAGGATACTATGGCTACACCTTC | CASTHTGYYGYTF
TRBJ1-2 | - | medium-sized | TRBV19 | TGTGCCAGTAGTGAACAGGATAACTATGGCTACACCTTC | CASSEQDNYGYTF
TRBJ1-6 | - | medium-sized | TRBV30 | TGTGCCTGGAGTGCTATCGAGGGGTATAATTCACCCCTCCACTTT | CAWSAIEGYNSPLHF
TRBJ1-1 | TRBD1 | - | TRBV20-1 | TGCAGTGCTGATCGCTGGGACAGGGGGCTGGCTGAAGCTTTCTTT | CSADRWDRGLAEAFF
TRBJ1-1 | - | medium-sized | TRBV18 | TGTGCCAGCCTAGGACAGACGAACACTGAAGCTTTCTTT | CASLGQTNTEAFF
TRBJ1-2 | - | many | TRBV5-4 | TGTGCCAGCAGCCCGTTAGGGAGGGGCCGGGGCTACACCTTC | CASSPLGRGRGYTF